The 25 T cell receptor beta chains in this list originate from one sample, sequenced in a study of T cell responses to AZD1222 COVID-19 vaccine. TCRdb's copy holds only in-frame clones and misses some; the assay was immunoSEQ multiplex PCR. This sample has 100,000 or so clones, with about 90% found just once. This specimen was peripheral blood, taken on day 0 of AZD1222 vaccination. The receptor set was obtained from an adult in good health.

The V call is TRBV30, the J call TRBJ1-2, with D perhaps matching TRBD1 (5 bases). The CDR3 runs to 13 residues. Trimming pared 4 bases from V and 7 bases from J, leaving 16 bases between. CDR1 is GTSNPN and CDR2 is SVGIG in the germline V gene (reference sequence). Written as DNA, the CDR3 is TGTGCCTGGACCCCGGGGGGGACGGGTGGCTACACCTTC. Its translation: CAWTPGGTGGYTF. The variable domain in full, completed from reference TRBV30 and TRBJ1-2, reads SQTIHQWPATLVQPVGSPLSLECTVEGTSNPNLYWYRQAAGRGLQLLFYSVGIGQISSEVPQNLSASRPQDRQFILSSKKLLLSDSGFYLCAWTPGGTGGYTFGSGTRLTVV.

CDR3 DNA: TGTGCCAGCAGCGCACTTTCACGCGGTGAGCAGTTCTTC. It encodes CASSALSRGEQFF. The chain carries TRBV9 and TRBJ2-1; no reliable D call. The CDR3 loop spans 13 amino acids. CDR1 and CDR2 (germline): SGDLS, YYNGEE. The germline V and J ends were trimmed by 3 bases and 9 bases, with 13 bases remaining between them.

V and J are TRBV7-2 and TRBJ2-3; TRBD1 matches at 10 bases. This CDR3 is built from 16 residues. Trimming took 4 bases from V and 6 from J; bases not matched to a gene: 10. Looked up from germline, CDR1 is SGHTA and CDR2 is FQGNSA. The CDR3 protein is CASSSRTGGAGDTQYF. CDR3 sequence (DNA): TGTGCCAGCAGCTCCCGGACAGGGGGTGCAGGGGATACGCAGTATTTT.

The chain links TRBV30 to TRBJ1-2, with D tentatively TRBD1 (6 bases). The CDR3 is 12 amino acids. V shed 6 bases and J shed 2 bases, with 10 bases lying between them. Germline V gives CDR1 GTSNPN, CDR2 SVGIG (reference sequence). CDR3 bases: TGTGCCTGTAAACAGGGAAACTATGGCTACACCTTC. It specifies CACKQGNYGYTF. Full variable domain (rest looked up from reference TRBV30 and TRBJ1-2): SQTIHQWPATLVQPVGSPLSLECTVEGTSNPNLYWYRQAAGRGLQLLFYSVGIGQISSEVPQNLSASRPQDRQFILSSKKLLLSDSGFYLCACKQGNYGYTFGSGTRLTVV.

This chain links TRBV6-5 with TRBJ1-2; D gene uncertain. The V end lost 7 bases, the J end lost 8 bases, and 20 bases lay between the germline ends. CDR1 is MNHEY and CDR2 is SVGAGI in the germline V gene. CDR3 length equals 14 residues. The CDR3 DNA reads TGTGCCAGCATTTCACAAAATAGGGCGGAAGGCTACACCTTC. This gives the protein CASISQNRAEGYTF.

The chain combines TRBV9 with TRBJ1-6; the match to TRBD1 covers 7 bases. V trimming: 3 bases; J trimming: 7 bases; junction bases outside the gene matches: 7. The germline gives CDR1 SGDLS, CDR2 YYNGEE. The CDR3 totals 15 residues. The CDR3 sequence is CASSGQGGGNSPLHF. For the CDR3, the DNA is TGTGCCAGCAGCGGACAGGGCGGAGGGAATTCACCCCTCCACTTT.

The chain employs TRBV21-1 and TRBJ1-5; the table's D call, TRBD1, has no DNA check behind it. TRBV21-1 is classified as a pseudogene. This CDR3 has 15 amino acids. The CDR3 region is CASSKGGQTNQPQHF. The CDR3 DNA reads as TGTGCCAGCAGCAAGGGTGGGCAGACCAATCAGCCCCAGCATTTT.

In nucleotides, the CDR3 is TGCGCCAGCAGCCAGCAGAGCGGGGGGGGTGCAGATACGCAGTATTTT. Translated, it gives CASSQQSGGGADTQYF. This chain joins TRBV4-3 and TRBJ2-3; the match to TRBD2 covers 10 bases. Trimming at V came to 3 bases and at J to 4 bases, leaving 7 bases not matched to a gene. The V gene's germline CDR1 is LGHNA and CDR2 YSLEER. The CDR3 is 16 amino acids.

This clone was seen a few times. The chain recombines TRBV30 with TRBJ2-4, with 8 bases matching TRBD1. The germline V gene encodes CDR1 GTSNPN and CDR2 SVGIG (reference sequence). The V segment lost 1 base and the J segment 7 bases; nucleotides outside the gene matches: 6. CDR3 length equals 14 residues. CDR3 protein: CAWSASTGGNIQYF. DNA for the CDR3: TGTGCCTGGAGTGCCAGTACAGGGGGGAACATTCAGTACTTC.

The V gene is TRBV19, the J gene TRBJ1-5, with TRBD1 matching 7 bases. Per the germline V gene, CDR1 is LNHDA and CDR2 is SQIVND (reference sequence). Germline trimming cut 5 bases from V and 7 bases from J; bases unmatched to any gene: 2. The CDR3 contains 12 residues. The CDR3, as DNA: TGTGCCAGTAGTGACAGGGCCCAGCCCCAGCATTTT. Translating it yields CASSDRAQPQHF.

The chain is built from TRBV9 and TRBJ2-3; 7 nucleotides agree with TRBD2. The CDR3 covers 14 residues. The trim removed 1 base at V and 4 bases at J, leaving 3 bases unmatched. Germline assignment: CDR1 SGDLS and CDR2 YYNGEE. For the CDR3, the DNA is TGTGCCAGCAGCGTAAGCGGGACGGCAGATACGCAGTATTTT. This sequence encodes CASSVSGTADTQYF.

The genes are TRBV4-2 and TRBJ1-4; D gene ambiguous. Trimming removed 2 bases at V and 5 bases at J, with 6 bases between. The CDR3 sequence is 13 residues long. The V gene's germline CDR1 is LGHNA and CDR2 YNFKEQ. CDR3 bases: TGTGCCAGCAGCCAAAATGGGAATGAAAAACTGTTTTTT. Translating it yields CASSQNGNEKLFF.

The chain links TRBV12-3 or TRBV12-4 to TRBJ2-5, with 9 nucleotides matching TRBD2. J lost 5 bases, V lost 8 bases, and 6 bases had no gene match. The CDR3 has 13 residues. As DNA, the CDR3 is TGTGCCAGCTCGCTAGCGGGAACGGAGACCCAGTACTTC. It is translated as CASSLAGTETQYF.

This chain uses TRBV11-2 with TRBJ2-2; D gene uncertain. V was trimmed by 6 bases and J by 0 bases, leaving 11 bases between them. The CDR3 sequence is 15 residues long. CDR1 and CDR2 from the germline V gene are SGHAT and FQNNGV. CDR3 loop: CASRRRTTNTGELFF. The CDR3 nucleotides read TGTGCCAGCAGACGACGGACGACGAACACCGGGGAGCTGTTTTTT.

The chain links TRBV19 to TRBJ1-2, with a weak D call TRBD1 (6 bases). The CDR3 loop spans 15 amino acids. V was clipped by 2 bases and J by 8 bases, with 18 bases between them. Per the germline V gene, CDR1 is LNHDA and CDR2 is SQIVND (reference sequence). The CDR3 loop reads CASSIPVDRLGGYTF. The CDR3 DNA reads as TGTGCCAGTAGTATACCCGTTGACAGGCTAGGAGGCTACACCTTC. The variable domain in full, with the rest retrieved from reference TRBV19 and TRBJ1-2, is DGGITQSPKYLFRKEGQNVTLSCEQNLNHDAMYWYRQDPGQGLRLIYYSQIVNDFQKGDIAEGYSVSREKKESFPLTVTSAQKNPTAFYLCASSIPVDRLGGYTFGSGTRLTVV.

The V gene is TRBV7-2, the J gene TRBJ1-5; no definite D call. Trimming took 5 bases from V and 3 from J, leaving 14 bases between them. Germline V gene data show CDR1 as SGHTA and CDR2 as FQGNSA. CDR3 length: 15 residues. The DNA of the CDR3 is TGTGCCAGCAGCCGGGATGTCAGCCCCAATCAGCCCCAGCATTTT. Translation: CASSRDVSPNQPQHF.

In DNA form, the CDR3 reads TGTGCCAGCAGGAGGTCGGGGGGAGAACGCAATCAGCCCCAGCATTTT. Translation gives CASRRSGGERNQPQHF. The rearrangement links TRBV27 to TRBJ1-5; D is possibly TRBD1 (5 bases). This CDR3 region has 16 residues. Trimming removed 6 bases at V and 2 bases at J, with 17 bases between. The germline gives CDR1 MNHEY, CDR2 SMNVEV (reference sequence).

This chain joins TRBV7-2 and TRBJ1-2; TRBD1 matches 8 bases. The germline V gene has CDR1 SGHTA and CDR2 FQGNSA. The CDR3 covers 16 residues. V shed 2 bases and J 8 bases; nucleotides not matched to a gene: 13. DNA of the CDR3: TGTGCCAGCAGCTTATACCTGGACAGGGCCCGGGAAGGCTACACCTTC. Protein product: CASSLYLDRAREGYTF. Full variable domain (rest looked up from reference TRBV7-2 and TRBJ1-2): GAGVSQSPSNKVTEKGKDVELRCDPISGHTALYWYRQSLGQGLEFLIYFQGNSAPDKSGLPSDRFSAERTGGSVSTLTIQRTQQEDSAVYLCASSLYLDRAREGYTFGSGTRLTVV.

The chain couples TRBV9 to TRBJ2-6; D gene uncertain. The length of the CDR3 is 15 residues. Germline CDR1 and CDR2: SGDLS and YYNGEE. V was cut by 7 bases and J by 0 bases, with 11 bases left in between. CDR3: CASSVGVSGANVLTF. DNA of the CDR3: TGTGCCAGCTCGGTTGGGGTCTCTGGGGCCAACGTCCTGACTTTC.

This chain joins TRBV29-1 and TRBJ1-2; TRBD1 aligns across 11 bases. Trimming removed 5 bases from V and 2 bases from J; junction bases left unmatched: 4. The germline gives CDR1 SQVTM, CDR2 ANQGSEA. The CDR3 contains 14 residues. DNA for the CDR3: TGCAGCGTTCGGTGGACAGGGGGCAACTATGGCTACACCTTC. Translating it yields CSVRWTGGNYGYTF. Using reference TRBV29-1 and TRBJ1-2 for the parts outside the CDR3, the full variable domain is SAVISQKPSRDICQRGTSLTIQCQVDSQVTMMFWYRQQPGQSLTLIATANQGSEATYESGFVIDKFPISRPNLTFSTLTVSNMSPEDSSIYLCSVRWTGGNYGYTFGSGTRLTVV.

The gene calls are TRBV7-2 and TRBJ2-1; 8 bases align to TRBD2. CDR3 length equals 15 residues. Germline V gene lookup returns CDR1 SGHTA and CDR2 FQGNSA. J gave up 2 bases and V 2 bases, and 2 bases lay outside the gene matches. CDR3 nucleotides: TGTGCCAGCAGCTTACGTAGCGGGACCTACAATGAGCAGTTCTTC. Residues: CASSLRSGTYNEQFF.

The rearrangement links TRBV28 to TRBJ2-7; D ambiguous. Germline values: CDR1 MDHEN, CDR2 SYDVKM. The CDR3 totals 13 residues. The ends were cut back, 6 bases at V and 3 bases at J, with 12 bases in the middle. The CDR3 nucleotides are TGTGCCAGCAGCACGCTCGTACGCTACGAGCAGTACTTC. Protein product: CASSTLVRYEQYF.

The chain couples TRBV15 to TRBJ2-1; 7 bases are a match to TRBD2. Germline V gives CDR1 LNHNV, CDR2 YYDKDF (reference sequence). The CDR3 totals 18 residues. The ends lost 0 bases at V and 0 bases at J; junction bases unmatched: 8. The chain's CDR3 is CATSRDQAGSSSYNEQFF. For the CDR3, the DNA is TGTGCCACCAGCAGAGATCAAGCGGGATCGAGCTCCTACAATGAGCAGTTCTTC.

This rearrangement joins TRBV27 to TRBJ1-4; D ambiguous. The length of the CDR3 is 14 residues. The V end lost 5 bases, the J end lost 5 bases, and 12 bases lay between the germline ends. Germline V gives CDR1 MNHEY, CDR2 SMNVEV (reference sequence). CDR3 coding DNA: TGTGCCAGCAGTCTATACCGCGGAAATGAAAAACTGTTTTTT. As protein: CASSLYRGNEKLFF.

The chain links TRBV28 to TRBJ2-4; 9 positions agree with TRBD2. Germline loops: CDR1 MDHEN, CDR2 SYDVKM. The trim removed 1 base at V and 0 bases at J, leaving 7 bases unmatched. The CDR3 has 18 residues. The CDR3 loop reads CASSLSFLAGLAKNIQYF. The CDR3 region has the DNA TGTGCCAGCAGTTTATCGTTTCTAGCGGGACTAGCCAAAAACATTCAGTACTTC.